This T cell receptor beta chain is from a study of OX40 agonist ivuxolimab in advanced cancers. Across the study: Averaging 60 years in age, with a range of about 23 to 90, the cohort was 65% to 85% male. 30% to 40% of patients had received prior checkpoint inhibitor therapy. Study-level results: Compared with CD4+, CD8+ T cells on average had more expanded clones.

Germline CDR1 is SGHRS and CDR2 is YFSETQ. The CDR3 runs 14 residues. Trimming took off 0 bases at V and 2 bases at J, with 8 bases between the two ends. About this clone: No antigen is known for it.

Using immunoSEQ multiplex PCR, the repertoire was profiled, and TCRdb retains in-frame clones only, with some absent. In the table there are around 70,000 clones, about 85% of which are singletons. This chain links TRBV5-1 with TRBJ1-2; unclear D gene. This clonotype was sampled from an adult with an advanced solid tumor such as melanoma, head and neck, liver or kidney cancer. The specimen was CD4+ or CD8+ T cells sorted from blood, collected in a trial of the OX40 agonist ivuxolimab. DNA of the CDR3: TGCGCCAGCAGCTTGGCAGCTCAAAACTATGGCTACACCTTC. Amino acid sequence: CASSLAAQNYGYTF.